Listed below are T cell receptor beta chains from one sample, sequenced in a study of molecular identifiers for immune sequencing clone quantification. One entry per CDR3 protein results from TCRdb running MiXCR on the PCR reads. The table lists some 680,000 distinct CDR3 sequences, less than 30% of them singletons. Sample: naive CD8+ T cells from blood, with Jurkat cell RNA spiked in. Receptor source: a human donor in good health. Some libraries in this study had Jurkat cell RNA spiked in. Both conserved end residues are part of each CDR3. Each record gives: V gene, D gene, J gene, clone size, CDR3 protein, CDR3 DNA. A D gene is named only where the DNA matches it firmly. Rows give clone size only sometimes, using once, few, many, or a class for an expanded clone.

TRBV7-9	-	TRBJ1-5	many	CASSLGPTGHQPQHF	TGTGCCAGCAGCTTAGGACCGACAGGCCATCAGCCCCAGCATTTT
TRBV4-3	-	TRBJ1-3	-	CASSQDTGSSGNTIYF	TGCGCCAGCAGCCAAGATACGGGGAGCTCTGGAAACACCATATATTTT
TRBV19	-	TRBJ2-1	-	CASSIGTGGVNEQFF	TGTGCCAGTAGTATAGGGACAGGCGGGGTCAATGAGCAGTTCTTC
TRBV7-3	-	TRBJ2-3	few	CASSLQGTDTRYF	TGTGCCAGCAGCTTACAGGGAACAGATACGCGGTATTTT
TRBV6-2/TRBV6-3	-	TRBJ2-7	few	CASSYSGMAYEQYF	TGTGCCAGCAGTTACTCGGGCATGGCCTACGAGCAGTACTTC
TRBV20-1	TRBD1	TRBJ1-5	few	CSASGLVRTGGFIDQPQHF	TGCAGTGCTAGCGGGTTAGTGAGAACAGGGGGCTTTATCGATCAGCCCCAGCATTTT
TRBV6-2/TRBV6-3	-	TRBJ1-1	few	CASSYSRRAIEAFF	TGTGCCAGCAGTTACTCGCGTAGGGCCATTGAAGCTTTCTTT
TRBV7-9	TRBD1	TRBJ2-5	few	CASSLADRVGETQYF	TGTGCCAGCAGCTTAGCAGACAGGGTTGGTGAGACCCAGTACTTC
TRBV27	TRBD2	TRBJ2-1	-	CASSFDPRGFDYNEQFF	TGTGCCAGCAGTTTTGATCCGCGGGGGTTTGACTACAATGAGCAGTTCTTC
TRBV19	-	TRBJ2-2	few	CASTRSGGNTGELFF	TGTGCCAGTACCCGCAGCGGAGGGAACACCGGGGAGCTGTTTTTT
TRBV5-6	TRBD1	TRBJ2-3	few	CASSLGLADRINTDTQYF	TGTGCCAGCAGCTTGGGATTGGCGGACAGGATTAACACAGATACGCAGTATTTT
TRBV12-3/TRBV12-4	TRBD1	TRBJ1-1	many	CASSLYRGHTEAFF	TGTGCCAGCAGTTTGTACAGGGGGCACACTGAAGCTTTCTTT
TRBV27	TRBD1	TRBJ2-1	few	CASSYSRTGALNEQFF	TGTGCCAGCAGCTACTCTAGAACAGGGGCCCTCAATGAGCAGTTCTTC